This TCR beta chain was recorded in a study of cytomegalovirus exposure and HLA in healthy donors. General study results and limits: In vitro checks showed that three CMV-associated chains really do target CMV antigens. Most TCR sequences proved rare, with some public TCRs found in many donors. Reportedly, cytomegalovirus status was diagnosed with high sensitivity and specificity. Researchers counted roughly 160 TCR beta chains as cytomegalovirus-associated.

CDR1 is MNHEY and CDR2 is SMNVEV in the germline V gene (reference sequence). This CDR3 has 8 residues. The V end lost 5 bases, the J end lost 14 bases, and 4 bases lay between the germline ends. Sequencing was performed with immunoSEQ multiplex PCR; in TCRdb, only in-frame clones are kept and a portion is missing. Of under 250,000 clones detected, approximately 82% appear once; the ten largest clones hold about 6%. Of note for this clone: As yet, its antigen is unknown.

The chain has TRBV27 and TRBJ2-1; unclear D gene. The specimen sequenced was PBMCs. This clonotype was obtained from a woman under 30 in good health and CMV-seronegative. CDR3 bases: TGTGCCAGCAGTCTGGAGTTCTTC. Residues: CASSLEFF.